Listed here are 16 T cell receptor beta chains from one sample, sequenced in a study of CXCR3-negative and CXCR3-positive naive CD8 T cells (dated by TCRdb to the late 2010s). The sample was run on a NextSeq 550. The Human TCR Profiling Kit (MiLaboratory) was used to prepare UMI-labeled 5' RACE TRB cDNA libraries. TCRdb reprocessed the reads, reporting each CDR3 protein sequence once and no DNA. This sample's clone table shows 45,000 to 75,000 distinct CDR3 sequences. Approximately 0.4% of the sample lies in the top ten. Sequenced material: naive CXCR3- CD8+ T cells from blood. This sample's cell subset or site label indicates: CD45RO-CCR7+CD27+CD95- naive CD8+ T cells lacking CXCR3 (TNR3-). The origin of the receptors is a human donor in good health. Some clones in this sample may be carry-over from other donors' samples.

The gene calls are TRBV7-9 and TRBJ2-7. Germline V CDR1 and CDR2: SEHNR, FQNEAQ (reference sequence). The CDR3 is made up of 13 amino acids. Here the CDR3 reads CASSLAGGYEQYF.

The CDR3 protein is CSVGGERLYTGELFF. The chain couples TRBV29-1 to TRBJ2-2; the TCRdb call, TRBD2, lacks DNA for checking. CDR1 SQVTM and CDR2 ANQGSEA come from the germline V gene. The CDR3 covers 15 residues.

V and J are TRBV7-6 and TRBJ2-1; TCRdb designates TRBD2, a call that cannot be tested without DNA. The length of the CDR3 is 16 residues. The germline CDR1 and CDR2 sequences are SGHVS and FNYEAQ. This CDR3 reads CASSLATSGAYNEQFF.

The chain is built from TRBV29-1 and TRBJ2-2; no DNA is available, so the TRBD1 call from TCRdb remains unchecked. The CDR3 loop spans 15 amino acids. The germline gives CDR1 SQVTM, CDR2 ANQGSEA. The CDR3 spells CSVHWGTLNTGELFF.

This chain uses TRBV7-8 with TRBJ2-1; TCRdb designates TRBD1, a call that cannot be tested without DNA. The CDR3 runs to 17 residues. The germline V gene has CDR1 SGHVS and CDR2 FQNEAQ. CDR3 region: CASSLAVRTDSYNEQFF.

This rearrangement joins TRBV7-9 to TRBJ2-4. Germline CDR1 SEHNR, CDR2 FQNEAQ (reference sequence). The CDR3 runs to 15 residues. CDR3 amino acids: CASSLISLRVNIQYF.

CDR3 region: CASSPVDTEAFF. This chain connects TRBV7-9 to TRBJ1-1. The CDR3 is 12 amino acids. The germline gives CDR1 SEHNR, CDR2 FQNEAQ (reference sequence).

The chain employs TRBV4-1 and TRBJ2-3; the D call from TCRdb, TRBD2, cannot be confirmed without DNA. CDR1 is MGHRA, CDR2 YSYEKL, per germline. The CDR3 has 17 residues. The CDR3 here is CASSQDGLAGLADTQYF.

The chain has TRBV29-1 and TRBJ1-5; no DNA is available, so the TRBD1 call from TCRdb remains unchecked. This CDR3 spans 13 amino acids. CDR1 is SQVTM, CDR2 ANQGSEA, per germline. CDR3 residues: CSVPLDSYQPQHF. The full variable domain, rest sourced from reference TRBV29-1 and TRBJ1-5, is SAVISQKPSRDICQRGTSLTIQCQVDSQVTMMFWYRQQPGQSLTLIATANQGSEATYESGFVIDKFPISRPNLTFSTLTVSNMSPEDSSIYLCSVPLDSYQPQHFGDGTRLSIL.

J is TRBJ2-5 and V is TRBV5-5; the TCRdb call, TRBD1, lacks DNA for checking. CDR3 length: 13 amino acids. From germline, CDR1 is SGHKS and CDR2 YYEKEE (reference sequence). The CDR3 protein is CASSFGTVETQYF.

The chain has TRBV6-5 and TRBJ2-3. The CDR3 is 13 residues long. Germline assignment: CDR1 MNHEY and CDR2 SVGAGI. CDR3 protein: CASSYSDTDTQYF.

The V call is TRBV15, the J call TRBJ2-1. The CDR3 has 17 residues. Looked up from germline, CDR1 is LNHNV and CDR2 is YYDKDF (reference sequence). The CDR3 sequence is CATQQSGVAGAYNEQFF.

This rearrangement joins TRBV15 to TRBJ2-7; the D call of TRBD1 rests on TCRdb alone, since no DNA is present to check it. The CDR3 extends over 16 amino acids. Germline CDR1 LNHNV, CDR2 YYDKDF (reference sequence). CDR3 amino acids: CATSRTGQVFFYELYF.

The genes are TRBV12-3 or TRBV12-4 and TRBJ2-3; TCRdb returns TRBD2, unconfirmable since there is no DNA. This CDR3 spans 14 amino acids. CDR3 amino acids: CASSWGGPPDTQYF.

The chain combines TRBV5-5 with TRBJ2-1; absent DNA, TCRdb's TRBD1 call cannot be checked. Germline V gene lookup returns CDR1 SGHKS and CDR2 YYEKEE (reference sequence). The length of the CDR3 is 16 residues. CDR3 region: CASSQRGTGSYNEQFF.

This chain's CDR3 is CASSLLASDRGSYEQYF. J is TRBJ2-7 and V is TRBV28. Germline V lookup: CDR1 MDHEN, CDR2 SYDVKM. The CDR3 spans 17 residues.